The 24 T cell receptor beta chains below come from one sample, sequenced in a study of cytomegalovirus exposure and HLA in healthy donors. Some clones are missing from TCRdb's copy, which holds only in-frame ones; the method was immunoSEQ multiplex PCR. Of roughly 67,000 clones in the sample, roughly nine tenths were seen once. Sequencing was done on a sample of PBMCs. Receptor source: a man in his late teens or twenties in good health and CMV-seronegative.

This clone was counted a single time. This chain joins TRBV28 and TRBJ1-1; TRBD1 matches at 7 bases. Trimming cost V 5 bases and J 1 base; bases outside gene matches: 7. This CDR3 has 15 amino acids. Germline assignment: CDR1 MDHEN and CDR2 SYDVKM. CDR3 coding DNA: TGTGCCAGCAGTCCCCGACAGGGCGCGAACACTGAAGCTTTCTTT. Translating gives CASSPRQGANTEAFF.

This chain links TRBV11-2 with TRBJ2-7; 8 bases align to TRBD1. Germline V gene lookup returns CDR1 SGHAT and CDR2 FQNNGV. CDR3 length equals 18 residues. Unmatched junction bases numbered 15, after V lost 4 bases and J lost 1 base. The CDR3 DNA reads TGTGCCAGCAGCTCCGGGACAGGTCTTTGGGGGAGTTCCTACGAGCAGTACTTC. As protein: CASSSGTGLWGSSYEQYF. Variable domain in full (rest from reference TRBV11-2 and TRBJ2-7): EAGVAQSPRYKIIEKRQSVAFWCNPISGHATLYWYQQILGQGPKLLIQFQNNGVVDDSQLPKDRFSAERLKGVDSTLKIQPAKLEDSAVYLCASSSGTGLWGSSYEQYFGPGTRLTVT.

V gene TRBV20-1 combines with J gene TRBJ2-1, with D possibly matching TRBD1 (5 bases). There are 11 residues in the CDR3. Trimming took 3 bases from V and 10 from J, leaving 10 bases between them. Germline CDR1 DFQATT, CDR2 SNEGSKA (reference sequence). CDR3 DNA: TGCAGTGCTAGCCGACAGAGGGAGCAGTTCTTC. It is translated as CSASRQREQFF.

The V and J genes are TRBV7-3 and TRBJ2-1; 9 bases are a match to TRBD2. Trimming took 4 bases from V and 9 from J; bases not matched to a gene: 13. The CDR3 is 16 residues long. Germline lookup yields CDR1 SGHTA and CDR2 FQGTGA. The chain's CDR3 is CASSSGTGTSTGEQFF. The CDR3 nucleotides read TGTGCCAGCAGCTCTGGAACCGGGACTAGCACTGGTGAGCAGTTCTTC.

The chain has TRBV7-9 and TRBJ2-1; the match to TRBD2 covers 10 bases. The CDR3 has 14 amino acids. CDR1 is SEHNR, CDR2 FQNEAQ, per germline (reference sequence). V gave up 5 bases and J gave up 3 bases; unmatched junction bases: 1. DNA for the CDR3: TGTGCCAGCAGCCCTAGCGGGAGCTACAATGAGCAGTTCTTC. It translates to CASSPSGSYNEQFF.

The CDR3 nucleotides are TGTGCCAGCAGTGGACTGGGGACCCAGTACTTC. As protein: CASSGLGTQYF. V is TRBV6-4 and J is TRBJ2-5, with D hard to call. V lost 4 bases to trimming and J lost 7 bases, with 7 bases between them. The germline V gene has CDR1 MRHNA and CDR2 SNTAGT. The CDR3 has 11 residues.

The V and J genes are TRBV7-2 and TRBJ2-3; D is possibly TRBD2 (5 bases). The CDR3 runs 15 residues. Germline V lookup: CDR1 SGHTA, CDR2 FQGNSA. Trimming shortened V by 2 bases and J by 5 bases, and 14 bases separated the two germline ends. The CDR3 sequence: CASSLIGLRQDTQYF. DNA for the CDR3: TGTGCCAGCAGCTTAATCGGACTGAGGCAAGATACGCAGTATTTT.

J is TRBJ2-5 and V is TRBV7-9, with D possibly TRBD1 on 6 matching bases. From germline, CDR1 is SEHNR and CDR2 FQNEAQ (reference sequence). The CDR3 has 14 residues. Trimming took off 5 bases at V and 2 bases at J, with 12 bases between the two ends. Here the CDR3 DNA reads TGTGCCAGCAGCGGGCAGGGGAAGCAAGAGACCCAGTACTTC. This sequence encodes CASSGQGKQETQYF.

The chain combines TRBV18 with TRBJ2-5; the match to TRBD2 covers 8 bases. With 6 bases clipped from V and 5 bases from J, the junction kept 5 bases outside the gene matches. The CDR3 contains 13 residues. Germline-derived CDR1 and CDR2 are KGHSH and LQKENI. The CDR3: CASSPGGMETQYF. The CDR3 nucleotides read TGTGCCAGCTCGCCGGGAGGGATGGAGACCCAGTACTTC.

J is TRBJ2-7 and V is TRBV7-2, with D unresolved. The CDR3 sequence is 15 residues long. The germline V gene has CDR1 SGHTA and CDR2 FQGNSA. Trimming pared 4 bases from V and 5 bases from J, leaving 18 bases between. This chain's CDR3 is CASSSSEIDNHEQYF. The CDR3 region has the DNA TGTGCCAGCAGCTCTAGTGAAATAGATAACCACGAGCAGTACTTC.

The chain employs TRBV10-3 and TRBJ2-7; 9 positions agree with TRBD2. Germline assignment: CDR1 ENHRY and CDR2 SYGVKD. The length of the CDR3 is 15 residues. Germline trimming cut 6 bases from V and 4 bases from J; bases unmatched to any gene: 10. CDR3 nucleotides: TGTGCCATCAGATCGTCTAGCGGGAAAATTTACGAGCAGTACTTC. This encodes CAIRSSSGKIYEQYF.

In regard to this clone: In the same sample, other DNA sequences code for this CDR3. The rearrangement links TRBV7-2 to TRBJ2-5, with 7 bases identical to TRBD1. The V gene's germline CDR1 is SGHTA and CDR2 FQGNSA. The CDR3 has 15 amino acids. J gave up 3 bases and V 0 bases, and 4 bases lay outside the gene matches. The CDR3 region is CASSLAGTGEETQYF. The DNA for the CDR3 is TGTGCCAGCAGCTTAGCTGGTACAGGGGAAGAGACCCAGTACTTC. Variable domain in full (rest from reference TRBV7-2 and TRBJ2-5): GAGVSQSPSNKVTEKGKDVELRCDPISGHTALYWYRQSLGQGLEFLIYFQGNSAPDKSGLPSDRFSAERTGGSVSTLTIQRTQQEDSAVYLCASSLAGTGEETQYFGPGTRLLVL.

J is TRBJ2-3 and V is TRBV11-2; 9 bases agree with TRBD1. The CDR3 has 16 residues. Germline V CDR1 and CDR2: SGHAT, FQNNGV. V lost 2 bases, J lost 4 bases, and 7 bases stayed unmatched. The DNA for the CDR3 is TGTGCCAGCAGCTTAACGGGACAGGGTAACTCAGATACGCAGTATTTT. It encodes CASSLTGQGNSDTQYF.

The chain joins TRBV20-1 to TRBJ2-7; tentative D call: TRBD1 (6 bases). This CDR3 is built from 11 residues. Per germline, CDR1 DFQATT and CDR2 SNEGSKA (reference sequence). The V end lost 5 bases, the J end lost 6 bases, and 11 bases lay between the germline ends. The CDR3 protein is CSASQGSEQYF. DNA of the CDR3: TGCAGTGCTTCACAGGGCTCCGAGCAGTACTTC.

The rearrangement joins TRBV19 to TRBJ2-7, with 8 bases lining up with TRBD2. Germline-derived CDR1 and CDR2 are LNHDA and SQIVND (reference sequence). This CDR3 contains 14 residues. Trimming cost V 4 bases and J 7 bases; bases outside gene matches: 9. This CDR3 is CASSRGGLVGEQYF. CDR3 DNA sequence: TGTGCCAGTAGTAGAGGGGGACTAGTAGGTGAGCAGTACTTC.

V usage is TRBV7-6 and J usage is TRBJ2-4; TRBD2 aligns across 8 bases. The junction had 5 bases not matched to a gene; V was cut back by 1 base and J by 6 bases. The CDR3 runs to 15 residues. In germline, CDR1 is SGHVS, CDR2 FNYEAQ. The CDR3 loop is CASSLGGLDRNIQYF. CDR3 DNA sequence: TGTGCCAGCAGCTTAGGGGGACTAGATCGAAACATTCAGTACTTC.

The chain carries TRBV4-2 and TRBJ2-5, with 9 bases identical to TRBD2. CDR1 and CDR2 (germline): LGHNA, YNFKEQ. CDR3 length: 18 amino acids. Trimming at V came to 4 bases and at J to 5 bases, leaving 17 bases not matched to a gene. The CDR3 DNA sequence: TGTGCCAGCAGCCCTCGGGCTAGCGGGGATTACCGGCCGGAGACCCAGTACTTC. Protein: CASSPRASGDYRPETQYF.

The V and J genes are TRBV9 and TRBJ2-3; D perhaps matches TRBD1 (7 bases). Trimming removed 3 bases at V and 4 bases at J, with 15 bases between. CDR3 length: 15 amino acids. Germline CDR1 and CDR2: SGDLS and YYNGEE. The CDR3 DNA is TGTGCCAGCAGCGAGAACCCAGGGGGGCCAGATACGCAGTATTTT. Protein: CASSENPGGPDTQYF.

A single count supports this clone. J is TRBJ1-3 and V is TRBV27; TRBD1 matches 8 bases. CDR1 MNHEY and CDR2 SMNVEV come from the germline V gene (reference sequence). The CDR3 has 18 amino acids. V lost 2 bases, J lost 0 bases, and 9 bases stayed unmatched. The CDR3 region is CASSLIGTGPGSGNTIYF. The CDR3 DNA reads as TGTGCCAGCAGTTTAATCGGGACAGGTCCGGGCTCTGGAAACACCATATATTTT.

The chain uses TRBV5-1 and TRBJ2-1, with TRBD2 matching 11 bases. Trimming at V came to 2 bases and at J to 4 bases, leaving 2 bases not matched to a gene. CDR3 length: 15 residues. Germline lookup yields CDR1 SGHRS and CDR2 YFSETQ. The CDR3 bases are TGCGCCAGCAGCTTCGTAGCGGGGGGGTACAATGAGCAGTTCTTC. Translated, it gives CASSFVAGGYNEQFF.

V is TRBV18 and J is TRBJ2-2, with D possibly being TRBD1 (5 bases). There are 15 residues in the CDR3. Germline V CDR1 and CDR2: KGHSH, LQKENI. V lost 2 bases and J lost 1, with 8 bases in between. CDR3 in amino acids: CASSPYQGNTGELFF. In DNA, the CDR3 is TGTGCCAGCTCACCATACCAGGGGAACACCGGGGAGCTGTTTTTT.

The chain is built from TRBV28 and TRBJ1-5, with TRBD1 matching over 7 bases. J was trimmed by 4 bases and V by 10 bases; bases with no gene match: 7. Germline V gives CDR1 MDHEN, CDR2 SYDVKM. The CDR3 sequence is 13 residues long. The chain's CDR3 is CATEGASNQPQHF. CDR3 nucleotides: TGTGCCACCGAGGGGGCCTCGAATCAGCCCCAGCATTTT.

The chain has TRBV30 and TRBJ2-7, with D tentatively TRBD2 (6 bases). V lost 2 bases, J lost 0 bases, and 11 bases lay in between. The CDR3 sequence is 14 residues long. Germline CDR1 reads GTSNPN; CDR2 reads SVGIG (reference sequence). CDR3 nucleotides: TGTGCCTGGAGTAGGGACTTACTCTCCTACGAGCAGTACTTC. It codes for CAWSRDLLSYEQYF.

The V gene is TRBV6-1, the J gene TRBJ2-7; D gene ambiguous. This CDR3 has 14 residues. Germline V gene sequence: CDR1 MNHNS, CDR2 SASEGT. V lost 2 bases and J lost 2, with 10 bases in between. DNA of the CDR3: TGTGCCAGCAGTGAATCTCTAACCCCCTACGAGCAGTACTTC. Translation: CASSESLTPYEQYF.